The text below deals with one T cell receptor (beta chain). No antigen is known for it. The data derive from a study of identical twins. This CDR3 is 15 amino acids long. Trimming at V came to 5 bases and at J to 6 bases, leaving 8 bases not matched to a gene. Germline CDR1 reads SEHNR; CDR2 reads FQNEAQ (reference sequence). Template switching added a universal primer site; cDNA carried unique molecular identifiers. One entry per CDR3 protein, called by TCRdb with MiXCR from the 5' RACE reads. The sample lists around 550,000 distinct CDR3 sequences, roughly 15% seen once, with more than 0.4% in the top ten. Points from the study as a whole: One should note that invariant MAIT and iNKT cells could partly confound zero-insertion analyses. Insertions ran lower in abundant cord blood beta clonotypes, though not in memory repertoires.

This sample was shared with a second study, whose subject was yellow fever vaccine responses in identical twins. That source reports: After vaccination, twins' T cell response reportedly seemed partly convergent, partly personalized.

Sequenced material: CD4+ T cells sorted from blood. This sequence joins TRBV7-9 and TRBJ2-7; 12 bases are shared with TRBD2. This sequence originates from a woman younger than 35 in good health. In DNA form, the CDR3 reads TGTGCCAGCAGCGGAACTAGCGGGGGGTCCCCCGAGCAGTACGTC. It yields the protein CASSGTSGGSPEQYV.